This TCR beta chain stems from a study of long-term antiretroviral therapy in people with HIV. Study as a whole: Collection dates of the earliest samples fall about a decade before the 2015 immediate-ART recommendation. Study findings and constraints: ART adherence, viral resistance and therapy changes went unrecorded. HIV repertoires showed narrower CDR3 length ranges than controls.

As regards this clone: Its antigen is currently unknown.

V lost 4 bases, J lost 5 bases, and 13 bases lay in between. Germline lookup yields CDR1 SGDLS and CDR2 YYNGEE. CDR3 length: 14 residues. Each participant with HIV received care in the United States. Run at survey level, the immunoSEQ assay was version v3.0. Repertoires were generated with immunoSEQ multiplex PCR, while TCRdb's copy carries only in-frame clones and drops some. This table has 28,000 or so clones, roughly 85% appearing once. This receptor was identified in a man aged 18 to 29 with HIV. The chain employs TRBV9 and TRBJ1-3; D is uncertain. The starting material was unsorted PBMCs, obtained 0.8 years before starting antiretroviral therapy. This CDR3 reads CASSPSGSRNTIYF. In DNA, the CDR3 is TGTGCCAGCAGCCCCTCGGGGTCTAGAAACACCATATATTTT.